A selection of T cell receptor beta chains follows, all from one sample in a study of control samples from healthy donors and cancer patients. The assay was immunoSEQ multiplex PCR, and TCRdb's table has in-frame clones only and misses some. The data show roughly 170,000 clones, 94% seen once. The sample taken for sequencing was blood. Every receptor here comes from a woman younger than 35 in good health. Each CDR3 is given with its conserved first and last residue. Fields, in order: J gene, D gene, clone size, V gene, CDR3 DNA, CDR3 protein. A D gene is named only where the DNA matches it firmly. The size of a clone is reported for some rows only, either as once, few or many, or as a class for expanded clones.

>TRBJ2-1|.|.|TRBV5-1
TGCGCCAGCAGCTTGAATCAGGGACCCTACAATGAGCAGTTCTTC
CASSLNQGPYNEQFF
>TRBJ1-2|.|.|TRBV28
TGTGCCAGCAGTTTGGGTCCAGGGTGGTATGGCTACACCTTC
CASSLGPGWYGYTF
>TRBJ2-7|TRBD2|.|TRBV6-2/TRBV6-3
TGTGCCAGCAGTTTAGGGCTAGCGGTAAGCTCCTACGAGCAGTACTTC
CASSLGLAVSSYEQYF
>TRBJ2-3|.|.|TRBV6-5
TGTGCCAGCAAACATACTTCTAGCACAGATACGCAGTATTTT
CASKHTSSTDTQYF
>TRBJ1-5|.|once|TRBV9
TGTGCCAGCAGCGTAGAAGGGATCGGCAATCAGCCCCAGCATTTT
CASSVEGIGNQPQHF
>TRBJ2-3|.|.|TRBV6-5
TGTGCCAGCAGGAGGGGGATTAGCACAGATACGCAGTATTTT
CASRRGISTDTQYF
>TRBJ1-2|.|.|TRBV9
TGTGCCAGCAGCGTAGATATGTCGGCCCAAGGAAGCTATGGCTACACCTTC
CASSVDMSAQGSYGYTF
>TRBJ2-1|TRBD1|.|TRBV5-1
TGCGCCAGCAGCCCCGATAGGGGGACAGGAGTTTACAATGAGCAGTTCTTC
CASSPDRGTGVYNEQFF
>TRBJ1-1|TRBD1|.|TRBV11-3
TGTGCCAGCAGCTTAGGACAGGGTAGTGAAGCTTTCTTT
CASSLGQGSEAFF
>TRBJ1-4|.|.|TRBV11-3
TGTGCCAGCAGCCGGGGGACACCTAATGAAAAACTGTTTTTT
CASSRGTPNEKLFF